This passage covers 27 T cell receptor beta chains from one sample sequenced in a study of blood T cell repertoires in COVID-19. Clones were read by immunoSEQ multiplex PCR, and TCRdb kept only the in-frame ones, dropping some. This sample yields around 97,000 clones, of which around four fifths are seen a single time; around 11% belongs to the top ten. The sequenced material came from peripheral blood. The receptor source for this set is a human donor in a cohort sampled during active COVID-19.

The V and J genes are TRBV6-6 and TRBJ2-7; D may be TRBD1 (6 bases). The ends were cut back, 8 bases at V and 0 bases at J, with 11 bases in the middle. This CDR3 is 13 amino acids long. Germline V lookup: CDR1 MNHNY, CDR2 SVGAGI (reference sequence). CDR3 amino acids: CASPRTASYEQYF. As DNA, the CDR3 is TGTGCCAGCCCCCGGACAGCCTCCTACGAGCAGTACTTC.

This clone occurred once. The J gene is TRBJ1-6, the V gene TRBV30; no reliable D call. CDR1 and CDR2 from the germline V gene are GTSNPN and SVGIG (reference sequence). V was pared by 1 base and J by 2 bases, with 24 bases between. This CDR3 contains 20 residues. The CDR3 loop reads CAWSANRRGGGRPYNSPLHF. DNA for the CDR3: TGTGCCTGGAGTGCAAACAGAAGAGGAGGAGGAAGGCCCTATAATTCACCCCTCCACTTT.

V is TRBV19 and J is TRBJ1-5; D perhaps matches TRBD1 (5 bases). V lost 4 bases and J lost 0, with 10 bases in between. CDR3 length: 15 amino acids. Germline loops: CDR1 LNHDA, CDR2 SQIVND (reference sequence). In DNA, the CDR3 is TGTGCCAGTAGTACTACAGGTTATAGCAATCAGCCCCAGCATTTT. This gives the protein CASSTTGYSNQPQHF. Using reference TRBV19 and TRBJ1-5 for the parts outside the CDR3, the full variable domain is DGGITQSPKYLFRKEGQNVTLSCEQNLNHDAMYWYRQDPGQGLRLIYYSQIVNDFQKGDIAEGYSVSREKKESFPLTVTSAQKNPTAFYLCASSTTGYSNQPQHFGDGTRLSIL.

There are a few counts of this clone. V and J are TRBV6-5 and TRBJ1-6, with a tentative D call TRBD1 (6 bases). V lost 6 bases, J lost 9 bases, and 12 bases lay in between. CDR1 and CDR2 (germline): MNHEY, SVGAGI. This CDR3 has 13 amino acids. CDR3 protein: CASRDRTGSPLHF. The CDR3 coding sequence is TGTGCCAGCAGGGACAGAACCGGTTCACCCCTCCACTTT.

This clone was recorded once. The chain carries TRBV19 and TRBJ1-5; tentative D call: TRBD1 (6 bases). This CDR3 spans 14 amino acids. Trimming pared 7 bases from V and 2 bases from J, leaving 12 bases between. Looked up from germline, CDR1 is LNHDA and CDR2 is SQIVND (reference sequence). CDR3 residues: CASTNRQGNQPQHF. CDR3 nucleotides: TGTGCCAGTACCAATCGACAGGGCAATCAGCCCCAGCATTTT.

The CDR3 DNA is TGCGCCAGCAGAACCGGGACATCAGGGGGCTACACCTTC. Translating gives CASRTGTSGGYTF. The chain employs TRBV5-1 and TRBJ1-2; tentatively, D is TRBD1 (6 bases). V dropped 5 bases and J dropped 8 bases, with 16 bases sitting between them. CDR1 is SGHRS, CDR2 YFSETQ, per germline. This CDR3 is 13 amino acids long.

The CDR3, as DNA: TGTGCCAGCAGCGTAGCAGAGGCGGGGGCGGGGACCCAGTACTTC. It specifies CASSVAEAGAGTQYF. The chain carries TRBV9 and TRBJ2-5; the D gene is possibly TRBD2 (7 bases). The CDR3 runs to 15 residues. CDR1 and CDR2 from the germline V gene are SGDLS and YYNGEE. Between the trimmed V and J ends, which lost 0 bases and 7 bases, there was a span of 16 bases.

The V and J genes are TRBV6-5 and TRBJ2-4; 8 bases are a match to TRBD2. The CDR3 has 14 amino acids. Losses at the gene ends were 7 bases for V and 2 bases for J; bases not matched to a gene: 4. Germline CDR1 and CDR2: MNHEY and SVGAGI. CDR3 sequence: CASTGGGPKNIQYF. The CDR3 coding sequence is TGTGCCAGCACCGGGGGGGGGCCCAAAAACATTCAGTACTTC.

This clone appeared a single time. The chain couples TRBV5-4 to TRBJ2-2; D gene ambiguous. Trimming removed 0 bases from V and 1 base from J, with 4 bases in between. Germline V CDR1 and CDR2: SGHNT, YYREEE (reference sequence). The CDR3 loop spans 14 amino acids. The CDR3 protein is CASSLVGNTGELFF. DNA for the CDR3: TGTGCCAGCAGCTTGGTCGGGAACACCGGGGAGCTGTTTTTT. The whole variable domain, remainder taken from reference TRBV5-4 and TRBJ2-2, is ETGVTQSPTHLIKTRGQQVTLRCSSQSGHNTVSWYQQALGQGPQFIFQYYREEENGRGNFPPRFSGLQFPNYSSELNVNALELDDSALYLCASSLVGNTGELFFGEGSRLTVL.

The chain carries TRBV5-1 and TRBJ2-5; TRBD2 agrees at 14 bases. The trim removed 4 bases at V and 2 bases at J, leaving 4 bases unmatched. The length of the CDR3 is 16 residues. The germline CDR1 and CDR2 sequences are SGHRS and YFSETQ. CDR3 DNA: TGCGCCAGCAGCACTCGACTAGCGGGGGGGCAAGAGACCCAGTACTTC. Translation gives CASSTRLAGGQETQYF.

The rearrangement links TRBV11-2 to TRBJ1-1; no clear D gene. The germline V gene has CDR1 SGHAT and CDR2 FQNNGV. The CDR3 is 14 residues long. Trimming left V 5 bases short and J 0 bases short, with 10 bases between. CDR3 residues: CASSVSSVNTEAFF. CDR3 sequence (DNA): TGTGCCAGCAGCGTCAGTAGCGTGAACACTGAAGCTTTCTTT.

This clone was recorded only once. This chain links TRBV10-1 with TRBJ2-4; 7 nucleotides line up with TRBD1. Losses at the gene ends were 2 bases for V and 0 bases for J; bases not matched to a gene: 1. The germline V gene encodes CDR1 WNHNN and CDR2 SYGVQD (reference sequence). CDR3 length equals 15 residues. CDR3 residues: CASSEGTVAKNIQYF. Written as DNA, the CDR3 is TGCGCCAGCAGTGAGGGGACAGTAGCCAAAAACATTCAGTACTTC.

This chain uses TRBV2 with TRBJ2-2, with 7 bases matching TRBD2. Germline assignment: CDR1 SNHLY and CDR2 FYNNEI. The CDR3 has 13 residues. J was trimmed by 6 bases and V by 8 bases; bases with no gene match: 6. CDR3 coding DNA: TGTGCCAGCTTCGGGGGGAAAGCCGGGGAGCTGTTTTTT. Its protein product is CASFGGKAGELFF.

This sequence joins TRBV19 and TRBJ1-5; 9 bases fit TRBD1. Germline CDR1 reads LNHDA; CDR2 reads SQIVND (reference sequence). This CDR3 is built from 14 residues. V shed 7 bases and J 6 bases; nucleotides not matched to a gene: 7. CDR3 nucleotides: TGTGCCAGTAAAAACAGGGGGCCGAGTCAGCCCCAGCATTTT. This encodes CASKNRGPSQPQHF.

This chain uses TRBV2 with TRBJ2-3; D gene ambiguous. The CDR3 extends over 11 amino acids. The V gene lost 3 bases and the J gene lost 5 bases, with 3 bases spanning the gap. Germline assignment: CDR1 SNHLY and CDR2 FYNNEI. The CDR3 loop is CASSDRDTQYF. The CDR3 DNA follows: TGTGCCAGCAGTGATCGAGATACGCAGTATTTT.

The V and J genes are TRBV11-2 and TRBJ2-7, with TRBD2 identical over 8 bases. CDR3 length: 16 amino acids. CDR1 is SGHAT, CDR2 FQNNGV, per germline. V lost 5 bases to trimming and J lost 0 bases; unmatched junction nucleotides: 9. CDR3 sequence: CASSPPSGGFSYEQYF. CDR3 in DNA: TGTGCCAGCAGCCCCCCCAGCGGGGGTTTCTCCTACGAGCAGTACTTC. The full variable domain, its missing parts supplied by reference TRBV11-2 and TRBJ2-7, is EAGVAQSPRYKIIEKRQSVAFWCNPISGHATLYWYQQILGQGPKLLIQFQNNGVVDDSQLPKDRFSAERLKGVDSTLKIQPAKLEDSAVYLCASSPPSGGFSYEQYFGPGTRLTVT.

The chain links TRBV5-4 to TRBJ2-1; 10 positions agree with TRBD1. Per germline, CDR1 SGHNT and CDR2 YYREEE (reference sequence). J was trimmed by 3 bases and V by 3 bases; bases with no gene match: 6. This CDR3 has 16 amino acids. This CDR3 is CASSWRTGGDYNEQFF. The CDR3 DNA sequence: TGTGCCAGCAGCTGGCGGACAGGGGGGGACTACAATGAGCAGTTCTTC.

The chain links TRBV21-1 to TRBJ2-2; no check of the table's D call, TRBD2, against the DNA was made. TRBV21-1 is termed a pseudogene. The CDR3 is 16 residues long. CDR3 in amino acids: CASSKGYSFLTGELFF. The CDR3 DNA reads TGTGCCAGCAGCAAAGGGTACTCCTTTCTGACCGGGGAGCTGTTTTTT.

This sequence joins TRBV4-1 and TRBJ2-3, with 10 bases fitting TRBD2. From germline, CDR1 is MGHRA and CDR2 YSYEKL. Losses at the gene ends were 2 bases for V and 3 bases for J; bases not matched to a gene: 5. The CDR3 runs to 16 residues. CDR3 amino acids: CASSQIAGGRTDTQYF. The CDR3 coding sequence is TGCGCCAGCAGCCAAATAGCGGGGGGTCGGACAGATACGCAGTATTTT.

The chain carries TRBV19 and TRBJ2-7; 12 bases are a match to TRBD1. The CDR3 sequence is 14 residues long. Per the germline V gene, CDR1 is LNHDA and CDR2 is SQIVND (reference sequence). V gave up 6 bases and J gave up 6 bases; unmatched junction bases: 6. CDR3 protein: CASSQGDRGLEQYF. In DNA form, the CDR3 reads TGTGCCAGTAGCCAGGGGGACAGGGGGCTCGAGCAGTACTTC.

This clone was seen once. The rearrangement joins TRBV30 to TRBJ1-5; the D is unclear. The germline gives CDR1 GTSNPN, CDR2 SVGIG (reference sequence). The CDR3 is made up of 15 amino acids. Trimming cost V 5 bases and J 2 bases, with 16 bases left between them. The CDR3 reads CAWGEGTVGNQPQHF. The CDR3 DNA sequence: TGTGCCTGGGGGGAAGGAACAGTGGGCAATCAGCCCCAGCATTTT. Filled out from reference TRBV30 and TRBJ1-5, the complete variable domain reads SQTIHQWPATLVQPVGSPLSLECTVEGTSNPNLYWYRQAAGRGLQLLFYSVGIGQISSEVPQNLSASRPQDRQFILSSKKLLLSDSGFYLCAWGEGTVGNQPQHFGDGTRLSIL.

The chain is built from TRBV7-2 and TRBJ1-2, with D perhaps matching TRBD1 (5 bases). This CDR3 region has 13 residues. Germline values: CDR1 SGHTA, CDR2 FQGNSA. V was clipped by 4 bases and J by 8 bases, with 14 bases between them. CDR3 sequence: CASSYGGVVGYTF. In nucleotides, the CDR3 is TGTGCCAGCAGCTATGGGGGGGTTGTCGGCTACACCTTC. Looking up the rest from reference TRBV7-2 and TRBJ1-2 gives the full variable domain: GAGVSQSPSNKVTEKGKDVELRCDPISGHTALYWYRQSLGQGLEFLIYFQGNSAPDKSGLPSDRFSAERTGGSVSTLTIQRTQQEDSAVYLCASSYGGVVGYTFGSGTRLTVV.

In DNA, the CDR3 is TGTGCCAGCAGCCCCTCGGGTAGCAATCAGCCCCAGCATTTT. Translating it yields CASSPSGSNQPQHF. The J gene is TRBJ1-5, the V gene TRBV7-2; D uncertain. CDR1 and CDR2 (germline): SGHTA, FQGNSA. The CDR3 covers 14 residues. Between the trimmed V and J ends, which lost 5 bases and 0 bases, there was a span of 8 bases.

V gene TRBV6-5 combines with J gene TRBJ2-7; 9 nucleotides match TRBD2. This CDR3 has 13 residues. Germline assignment: CDR1 MNHEY and CDR2 SVGAGI. Trimming cost V 7 bases and J 6 bases; bases outside gene matches: 7. The CDR3 nucleotides read TGTGCCAGCAAGGGACTAGCTTCGAGCGAGCAGTACTTC. Its translation: CASKGLASSEQYF.

The chain combines TRBV18 with TRBJ1-1; D gene unclear. V lost 2 bases and J lost 7, with 11 bases in between. Germline V gene data show CDR1 as KGHSH and CDR2 as LQKENI. The CDR3 contains 13 residues. This chain's CDR3 is CASSPTLSGEAFF. In DNA, the CDR3 is TGTGCCAGCTCACCAACTCTTAGCGGTGAAGCTTTCTTT.

CDR3 coding DNA: TGTGCCAGCAGCGGTGCAGGAGGAACCGGGGAGCTGTTTTTT. Translated: CASSGAGGTGELFF. The V call is TRBV5-4, the J call TRBJ2-2, with a tentative D call TRBD2 (5 bases). Germline V gene data show CDR1 as SGHNT and CDR2 as YYREEE (reference sequence). This CDR3 is built from 14 residues. Deletions cut 4 bases from V and 5 bases from J, with 12 bases between. Looking up the rest from reference TRBV5-4 and TRBJ2-2 gives the full variable domain: ETGVTQSPTHLIKTRGQQVTLRCSSQSGHNTVSWYQQALGQGPQFIFQYYREEENGRGNFPPRFSGLQFPNYSSELNVNALELDDSALYLCASSGAGGTGELFFGEGSRLTVL.

This chain uses TRBV29-1 with TRBJ1-2, with TRBD1 as a possible D gene (5 bases). Germline V gives CDR1 SQVTM, CDR2 ANQGSEA. Trimming left V 3 bases short and J 4 bases short, with 9 bases between. The CDR3 loop spans 12 amino acids. In nucleotides, the CDR3 is TGCAGCGTTGAGCAGGGACTCTATGGCTACACCTTC. This gives the protein CSVEQGLYGYTF.